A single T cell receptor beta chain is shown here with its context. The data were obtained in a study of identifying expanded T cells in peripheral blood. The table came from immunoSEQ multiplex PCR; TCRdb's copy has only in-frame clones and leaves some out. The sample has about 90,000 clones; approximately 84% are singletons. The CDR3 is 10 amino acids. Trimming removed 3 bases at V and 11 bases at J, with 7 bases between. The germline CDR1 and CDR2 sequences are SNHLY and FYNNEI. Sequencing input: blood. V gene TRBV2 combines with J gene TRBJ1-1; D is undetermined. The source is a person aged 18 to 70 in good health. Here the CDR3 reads CASSEYTAFF. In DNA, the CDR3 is TGTGCCAGCAGTGAGTATACGGCTTTCTTT.